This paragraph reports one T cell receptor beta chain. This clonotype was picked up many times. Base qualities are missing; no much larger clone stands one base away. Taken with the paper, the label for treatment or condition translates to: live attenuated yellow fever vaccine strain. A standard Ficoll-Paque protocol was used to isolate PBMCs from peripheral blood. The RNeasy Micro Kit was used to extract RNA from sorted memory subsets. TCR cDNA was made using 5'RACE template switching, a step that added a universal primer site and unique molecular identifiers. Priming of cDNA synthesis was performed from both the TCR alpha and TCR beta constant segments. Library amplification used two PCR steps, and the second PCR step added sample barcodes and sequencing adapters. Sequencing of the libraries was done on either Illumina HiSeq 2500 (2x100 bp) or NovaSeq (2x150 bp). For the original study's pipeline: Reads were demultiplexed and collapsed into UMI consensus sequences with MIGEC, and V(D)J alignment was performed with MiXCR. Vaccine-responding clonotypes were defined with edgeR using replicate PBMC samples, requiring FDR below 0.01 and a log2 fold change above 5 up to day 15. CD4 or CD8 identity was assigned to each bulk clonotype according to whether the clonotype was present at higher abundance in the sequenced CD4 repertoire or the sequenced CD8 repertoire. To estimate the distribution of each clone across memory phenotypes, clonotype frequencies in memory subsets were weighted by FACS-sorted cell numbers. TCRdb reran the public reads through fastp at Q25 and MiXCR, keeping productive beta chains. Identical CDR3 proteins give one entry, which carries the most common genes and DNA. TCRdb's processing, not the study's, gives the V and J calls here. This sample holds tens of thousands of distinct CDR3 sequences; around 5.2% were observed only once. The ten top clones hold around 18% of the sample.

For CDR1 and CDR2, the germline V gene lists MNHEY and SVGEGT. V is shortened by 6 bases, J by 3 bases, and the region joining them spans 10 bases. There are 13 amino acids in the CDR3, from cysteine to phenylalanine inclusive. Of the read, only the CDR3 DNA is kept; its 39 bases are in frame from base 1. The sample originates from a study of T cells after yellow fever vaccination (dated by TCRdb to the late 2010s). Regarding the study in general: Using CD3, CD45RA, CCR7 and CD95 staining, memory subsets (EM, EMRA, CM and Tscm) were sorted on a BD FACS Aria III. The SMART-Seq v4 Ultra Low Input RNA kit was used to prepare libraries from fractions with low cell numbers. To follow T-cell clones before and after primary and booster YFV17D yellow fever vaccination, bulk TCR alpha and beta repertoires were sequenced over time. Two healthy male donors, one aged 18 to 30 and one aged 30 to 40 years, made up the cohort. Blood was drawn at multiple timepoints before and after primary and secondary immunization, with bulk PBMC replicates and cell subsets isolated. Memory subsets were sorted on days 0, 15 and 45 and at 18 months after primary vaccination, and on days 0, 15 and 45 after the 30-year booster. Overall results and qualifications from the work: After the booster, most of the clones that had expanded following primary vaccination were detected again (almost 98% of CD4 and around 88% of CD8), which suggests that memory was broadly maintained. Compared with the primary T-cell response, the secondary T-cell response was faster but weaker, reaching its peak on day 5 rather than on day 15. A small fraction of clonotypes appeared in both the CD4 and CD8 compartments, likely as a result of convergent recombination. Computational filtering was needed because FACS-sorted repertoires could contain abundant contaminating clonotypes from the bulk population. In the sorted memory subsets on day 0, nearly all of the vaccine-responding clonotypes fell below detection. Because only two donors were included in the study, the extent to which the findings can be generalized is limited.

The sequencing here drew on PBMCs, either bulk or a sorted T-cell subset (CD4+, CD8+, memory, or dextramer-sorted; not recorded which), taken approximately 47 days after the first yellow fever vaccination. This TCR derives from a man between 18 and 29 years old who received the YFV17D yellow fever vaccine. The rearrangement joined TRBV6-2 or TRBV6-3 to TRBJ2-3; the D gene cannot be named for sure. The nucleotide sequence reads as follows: TGTGCCAGCAGACCCATGGCGACAGATACGCAGTATTTT. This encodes CASRPMATDTQYF.